This T cell receptor beta chain originates from a study of shared clonotypes between healthy human individuals. Naive CD8 populations comprised CD45RO-negative cells positively selected for CCR7, excluding terminally differentiated effector memory CD45RA+ cells. Comments on this clone: What it binds is unknown.

Germline CDR1 and CDR2: MNHEY and SMNVEV (reference sequence). The CDR3 loop spans 13 amino acids. The V and J ends lost 2 bases and 3 bases respectively, with 8 bases between them. Deep-level running was used for the assay. Every subset had its genomic DNA shared out evenly among several immunoSEQ plates. Per the authors' pipeline: Sequence data from immunoSEQ were junction-only and lacked quality scores; consequently, filtering differed. Clones were sequenced by immunoSEQ multiplex PCR, and TCRdb holds only the in-frame ones, with some missing. The V and J calls and clone size are taken from that table; D and trimming were inferred from the DNA. Among fewer than 700,000 clones listed, approximately 95% were seen once. Study results and caveats: Clonotype sharing levels among donors were expected to vary with sequencing depth.

The rearrangement joins TRBV27 to TRBJ2-7, with D possibly called TRBD1 or TRBD2 (5 bases each). The TCR was taken from a woman aged 25 to 45 in good health. The sequenced material came from naive CD8+ T cells sorted from blood. The CDR3 is CASSLRDGYEQYF. In nucleotides, the CDR3 is TGTGCCAGCAGTTTACGGGACGGCTACGAGCAGTACTTC.